This is a list of T cell receptor beta chains from one sample in a study of cytomegalovirus exposure and HLA in healthy donors. The data were produced by immunoSEQ multiplex PCR, yet TCRdb's version contains in-frame clones alone and is incomplete. The specimen's table records about 140,000 clones. Material: PBMCs. These receptors all stem from a woman aged 18-30 years in good health and CMV-seronegative. Each CDR3 is given with its conserved first and last residue. The order of the fields is J gene, D gene, V gene, CDR3 protein, CDR3 DNA. The D gene is left open where the match is weak.

j_gene: TRBJ1-5; d_gene: TRBD1; v_gene: TRBV6-1; CDR3aa: CASSPDRGRQPQHF; CDR3nt: TGTGCCAGCAGCCCGGACAGGGGGAGACAGCCCCAGCATTTT
j_gene: TRBJ1-4; d_gene: -; v_gene: TRBV13; CDR3aa: CASSRRATNEKLFF; CDR3nt: TGTGCCAGCTCAAGGCGGGCAACTAATGAAAAACTGTTTTTT
j_gene: TRBJ2-2; d_gene: TRBD2; v_gene: TRBV7-3; CDR3aa: CASSPRTSATDTGELFF; CDR3nt: TGTGCCAGCAGCCCGAGGACTAGCGCCACGGACACCGGGGAGCTGTTTTTT
j_gene: TRBJ2-1; d_gene: -; v_gene: TRBV7-2; CDR3aa: CASSLAGWWAPDSEQFF; CDR3nt: TGTGCCAGCAGCTTAGCGGGCTGGTGGGCCCCTGACAGTGAGCAGTTCTTC
j_gene: TRBJ2-1; d_gene: -; v_gene: TRBV5-1; CDR3aa: CASSLEQVSYNEQFF; CDR3nt: TGCGCCAGCAGCTTGGAGCAGGTGTCCTACAATGAGCAGTTCTTC
j_gene: TRBJ1-3; d_gene: TRBD1; v_gene: TRBV2; CDR3aa: CASSEYTGAGNTIYF; CDR3nt: TGTGCCAGCAGTGAATATACAGGGGCTGGAAACACCATATATTTT
j_gene: TRBJ2-3; d_gene: -; v_gene: TRBV18; CDR3aa: CASSPVQVSDTQYF; CDR3nt: TGTGCCAGCTCACCCGTGCAGGTTTCAGATACGCAGTATTTT
j_gene: TRBJ2-1; d_gene: -; v_gene: TRBV6-6; CDR3aa: CASSYTGSYNEQFF; CDR3nt: TGTGCCAGCAGTTACACGGGTTCCTACAATGAGCAGTTCTTC
j_gene: TRBJ1-1; d_gene: TRBD1; v_gene: TRBV7-2; CDR3aa: CASSPRQGEAFF; CDR3nt: TGTGCCAGCAGCCCAAGACAGGGAGAAGCTTTCTTT
j_gene: TRBJ2-7; d_gene: TRBD1; v_gene: TRBV5-1; CDR3aa: CASSPWNDRAYEQYF; CDR3nt: TGCGCCAGCAGTCCTTGGAACGACAGGGCCTACGAGCAGTACTTC
j_gene: TRBJ1-4; d_gene: -; v_gene: TRBV5-4; CDR3aa: CASSMAGAGNEKLFF; CDR3nt: TGTGCCAGCAGCATGGCAGGGGCTGGTAATGAAAAACTGTTTTTT
j_gene: TRBJ1-2; d_gene: -; v_gene: TRBV30; CDR3aa: CAWSSSANYGYTF; CDR3nt: TGTGCCTGGAGTTCCTCAGCTAACTATGGCTACACCTTC
j_gene: TRBJ1-4; d_gene: -; v_gene: TRBV6-6; CDR3aa: CASHMANEKLFF; CDR3nt: TGTGCCAGCCACATGGCTAATGAAAAACTGTTTTTT
j_gene: TRBJ2-3; d_gene: -; v_gene: TRBV29-1; CDR3aa: CSVVGTITDTQYF; CDR3nt: TGCAGCGTTGTCGGGACAATCACAGATACGCAGTATTTT
j_gene: TRBJ1-4; d_gene: TRBD1; v_gene: TRBV6-5; CDR3aa: CASRQGGEKLFF; CDR3nt: TGTGCCAGCAGACAGGGGGGAGAAAAACTGTTTTTT
j_gene: TRBJ1-1; d_gene: TRBD1; v_gene: TRBV27; CDR3aa: CASSLRDRISNTEAFF; CDR3nt: TGTGCCAGCAGTCTCCGGGACAGGATATCGAACACTGAAGCTTTCTTT
j_gene: TRBJ2-1; d_gene: TRBD2; v_gene: TRBV9; CDR3aa: CASSGGLAGNEQFF; CDR3nt: TGTGCCAGCAGCGGGGGACTAGCGGGCAATGAGCAGTTCTTC
j_gene: TRBJ2-5; d_gene: TRBD2; v_gene: TRBV5-1; CDR3aa: CASSSGRTSGESETQYF; CDR3nt: TGCGCCAGCAGCTCCGGGCGGACTAGCGGGGAGAGTGAGACCCAGTACTTC